This is a list of T cell receptor beta chains from one sample in a study of blood T cell repertoires in COVID-19. Profiling relied on immunoSEQ multiplex PCR, and the TCRdb table lists in-frame clones only, not all of them. The sample shows 140,000 to 150,000 clones, more than 75% of them seen only once. The sequenced material came from peripheral blood. Receptors originate from a man in his 60s with acute or convalescent COVID-19. Each CDR3 is given with its conserved first and last residue. A D gene is named only where the DNA matches it firmly. Expanded clones are given a class, and other clones once, few, many or no size at all.

D gene	clone size	V gene	J gene	CDR3 DNA	CDR3 protein
TRBD1	few	TRBV7-9	TRBJ1-2	TGTGCCAGCAGCAACCGACAGGGGCGGTCCTATGGCTACACCTTC	CASSNRQGRSYGYTF
-	-	TRBV7-2	TRBJ2-7	TGTGCCAGCAGCTTAGTCAGGGCCGGGGAGCAGTACTTC	CASSLVRAGEQYF
TRBD2	-	TRBV5-4	TRBJ2-7	TGTGCCAGCAGCTTACAAGGCGGGAGTATCCACTACGAGCAGTACTTC	CASSLQGGSIHYEQYF
TRBD1	-	TRBV19	TRBJ1-6	TGTGCCAGTAACAACAGGGGAAGGTCACCCCTCCACTTT	CASNNRGRSPLHF
-	-	TRBV6-5	TRBJ1-5	TGTGCCAGCAGTTCCAGGGGAATGGGGAATCAGCCCCAGCATTTT	CASSSRGMGNQPQHF
TRBD1	-	TRBV7-9	TRBJ1-1	TGTGCCAGCAGCTTTTGGGACAGGAACACTGAAGCTTTCTTT	CASSFWDRNTEAFF
-	few	TRBV10-2	TRBJ1-4	TGCGCCAGCAGACATGGCGGTGAAAAACTGTTTTTT	CASRHGGEKLFF
-	-	TRBV6-1	TRBJ1-5	TGTGCCAGCAGTGAGGGCCAGGCGCGTCAGCCCCAGCATTTT	CASSEGQARQPQHF
TRBD2	-	TRBV7-8	TRBJ2-5	TGTGCCAGCAGCTGGACTAGCGGGATTCAACAAGAGACCCAGTACTTC	CASSWTSGIQQETQYF
TRBD1	-	TRBV15	TRBJ2-1	TGTGCCACCAGCAGATCACGGACAGGGGTTGATGAGCAGTTCTTC	CATSRSRTGVDEQFF
TRBD2	once	TRBV6-5	TRBJ2-1	TGTGCCACAGGGAGGCGGGGGATGTTCGATGAGCAGTTCTTC	CATGRRGMFDEQFF